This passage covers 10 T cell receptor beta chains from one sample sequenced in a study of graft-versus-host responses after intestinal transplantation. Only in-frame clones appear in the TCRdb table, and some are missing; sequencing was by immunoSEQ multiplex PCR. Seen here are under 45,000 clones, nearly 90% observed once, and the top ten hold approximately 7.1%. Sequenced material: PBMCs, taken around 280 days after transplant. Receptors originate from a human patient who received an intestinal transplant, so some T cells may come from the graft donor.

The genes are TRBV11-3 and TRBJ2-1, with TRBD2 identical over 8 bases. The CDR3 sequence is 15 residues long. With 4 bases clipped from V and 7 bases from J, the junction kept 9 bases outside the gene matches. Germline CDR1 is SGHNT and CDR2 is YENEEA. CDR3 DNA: TGTGCCAGCAGCTCCCGGGGTGGCGGGGGGAATGAGCAGTTCTTC. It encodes CASSSRGGGGNEQFF.

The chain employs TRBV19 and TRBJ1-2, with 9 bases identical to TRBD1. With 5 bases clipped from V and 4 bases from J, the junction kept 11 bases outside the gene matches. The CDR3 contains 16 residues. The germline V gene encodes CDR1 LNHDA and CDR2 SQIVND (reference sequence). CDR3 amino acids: CASSSNPGQGSYGYTF. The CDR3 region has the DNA TGTGCCAGTAGTTCAAACCCTGGACAGGGGAGCTATGGCTACACCTTC.

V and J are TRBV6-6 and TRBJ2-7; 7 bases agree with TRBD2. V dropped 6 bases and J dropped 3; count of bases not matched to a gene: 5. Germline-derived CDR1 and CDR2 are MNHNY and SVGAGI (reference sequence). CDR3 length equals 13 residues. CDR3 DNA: TGTGCCAGCAGGGGGGGAGGGGACTACGAGCAGTACTTC. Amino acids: CASRGGGDYEQYF.

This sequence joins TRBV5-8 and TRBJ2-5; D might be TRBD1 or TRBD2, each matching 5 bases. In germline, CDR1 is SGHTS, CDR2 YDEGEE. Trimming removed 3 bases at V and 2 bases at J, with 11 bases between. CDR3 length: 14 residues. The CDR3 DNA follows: TGTGCCAGCAGCTGGGGGAATCGACAAGAGACCCAGTACTTC. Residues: CASSWGNRQETQYF.

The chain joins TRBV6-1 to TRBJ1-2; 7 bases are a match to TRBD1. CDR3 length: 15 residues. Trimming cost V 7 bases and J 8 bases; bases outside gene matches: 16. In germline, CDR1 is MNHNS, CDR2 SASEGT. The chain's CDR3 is CASNSGDSSRDGYTF. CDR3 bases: TGTGCCAGCAACTCAGGGGACAGCTCTCGGGACGGCTACACCTTC.

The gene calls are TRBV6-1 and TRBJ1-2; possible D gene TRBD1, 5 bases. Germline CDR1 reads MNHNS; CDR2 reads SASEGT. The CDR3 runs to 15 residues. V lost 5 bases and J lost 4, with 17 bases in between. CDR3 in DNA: TGTGCCAGCAGTCCCCCCCTAACAAGGGGCTATGGCTACACCTTC. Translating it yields CASSPPLTRGYGYTF.

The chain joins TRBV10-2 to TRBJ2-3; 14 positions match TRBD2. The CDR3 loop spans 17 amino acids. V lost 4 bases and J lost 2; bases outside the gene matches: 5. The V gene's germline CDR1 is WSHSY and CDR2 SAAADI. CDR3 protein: CASSGEGLAGVTDTQYF. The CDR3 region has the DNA TGCGCCAGCAGTGGGGAGGGACTAGCGGGGGTCACAGATACGCAGTATTTT.

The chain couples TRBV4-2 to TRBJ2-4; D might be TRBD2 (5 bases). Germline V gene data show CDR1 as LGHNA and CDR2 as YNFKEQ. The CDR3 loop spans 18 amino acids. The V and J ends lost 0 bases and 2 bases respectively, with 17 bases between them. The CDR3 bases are TGTGCCAGCAGCCAAGATTTGGGAAACACTAGAACCAAAAACATTCAGTACTTC. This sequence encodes CASSQDLGNTRTKNIQYF.

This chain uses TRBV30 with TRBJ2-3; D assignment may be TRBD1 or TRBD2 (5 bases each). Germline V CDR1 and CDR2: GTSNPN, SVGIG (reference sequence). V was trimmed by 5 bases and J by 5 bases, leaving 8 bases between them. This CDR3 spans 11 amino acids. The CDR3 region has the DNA TGTGCCTGGTCGAGGGGAGATACGCAGTATTTT. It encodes CAWSRGDTQYF. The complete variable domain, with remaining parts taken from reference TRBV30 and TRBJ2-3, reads SQTIHQWPATLVQPVGSPLSLECTVEGTSNPNLYWYRQAAGRGLQLLFYSVGIGQISSEVPQNLSASRPQDRQFILSSKKLLLSDSGFYLCAWSRGDTQYFGPGTRLTVL.

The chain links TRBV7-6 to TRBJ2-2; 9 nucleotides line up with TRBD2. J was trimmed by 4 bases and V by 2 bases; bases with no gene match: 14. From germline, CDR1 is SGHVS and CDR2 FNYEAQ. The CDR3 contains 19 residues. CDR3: CASSLTSHKAAGGTGELFF. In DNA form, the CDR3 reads TGTGCCAGCAGCTTAACATCCCACAAGGCAGCGGGGGGCACCGGGGAGCTGTTTTTT.